This T cell receptor (beta chain) comes out of a study of shared clonotypes between healthy human individuals. Overall study: Three plates were used per donor for CD4 naive, three for CD4 memory, two for CD8 naive and one for CD8 memory.

Produced via immunoSEQ multiplex PCR; TCRdb's table is partial and in-frame only. Here the sample spans 780,000 or so clones, 55% to 75% being singletons. Study outcomes and limitations: Some naive CD4 clonotypes, 4% to 6%, turned up in common across a handful of donors. Incompleteness in sorted-subset sequencing, despite large depth, was shown by rarefaction.

The donors, healthy adults who were HIV-negative, had experienced no recent acute infections or vaccinations. The V end was cut by 0 bases, the J end by 5 bases, with 5 bases between. The CDR3 spans 13 residues. Germline-derived CDR1 and CDR2 are SGHAT and FQNNGV. On this clone itself: The target antigen is unknown. The sample carries other DNA sequences with the same CDR3.

This receptor was taken from a woman in her thirties in good health. The sequenced sample consisted of memory CD4+ T cells sorted from blood. Subset denoted: CD45RA-negative fraction. The gene calls are TRBV11-2 and TRBJ2-1; D unclear. In DNA, the CDR3 is TGTGCCAGCAGCTTAGATCTGAACAATGAGCAGTTCTTC. This codes for CASSLDLNNEQFF. Filled out from reference TRBV11-2 and TRBJ2-1, the complete variable domain reads EAGVAQSPRYKIIEKRQSVAFWCNPISGHATLYWYQQILGQGPKLLIQFQNNGVVDDSQLPKDRFSAERLKGVDSTLKIQPAKLEDSAVYLCASSLDLNNEQFFGPGTRLTVL.